Below, 17 T cell receptor beta chains from the same sample are listed, as sequenced in a study of OX40 agonist ivuxolimab in advanced cancers. TCRdb's table, derived via immunoSEQ multiplex PCR, lists solely in-frame clones and lacks some. The sample consists of approximately 89,000 clones, roughly 93% of them appearing once. Sequencing was performed on CD4+ or CD8+ T cells sorted from blood, taken in a trial of the OX40 agonist ivuxolimab. The receptors were sampled from an adult with an advanced solid tumor such as melanoma, head and neck, liver or kidney cancer.

The chain joins TRBV28 to TRBJ2-7; D perhaps matches TRBD2 (6 bases). The CDR3 is made up of 11 amino acids. Trimming took 3 bases from V and 12 from J, leaving 12 bases between them. CDR1 is MDHEN, CDR2 SYDVKM, per germline. CDR3 sequence: CASSFNGRWYF. CDR3 in DNA: TGTGCCAGCAGTTTTAACGGGAGATGGTACTTC. Drawing the rest from reference TRBV28 and TRBJ2-7, the complete variable domain is DVKVTQSSRYLVKRTGEKVFLECVQDMDHENMFWYRQDPGLGLRLIYFSYDVKMKEKGDIPEGYSVSREKKERFSLILESASTNQTSMYLCASSFNGRWYFGPGTRLTVT.

J is TRBJ2-7 and V is TRBV28; the D gene is possibly TRBD2 (6 bases). The germline V gene has CDR1 MDHEN and CDR2 SYDVKM. CDR3 length equals 15 residues. V shed 2 bases and J shed 0 bases, with 11 bases lying between them. This CDR3 is CASSLTGESSYEQYF. For the CDR3, the DNA is TGTGCCAGCAGTTTAACGGGGGAGAGCTCCTACGAGCAGTACTTC.

This chain joins TRBV18 and TRBJ2-3; D is unresolved. The CDR3 contains 15 residues. Germline CDR1 is KGHSH and CDR2 is LQKENI. Trimming removed 2 bases from V and 2 bases from J, with 11 bases in between. This chain's CDR3 is CASSPTKMDTDTQYF. Here the CDR3 DNA reads TGTGCCAGCTCACCAACCAAGATGGACACAGATACGCAGTATTTT.

The chain has TRBV10-3 and TRBJ1-1; perhaps TRBD1 as D (5 bases). In germline, CDR1 is ENHRY, CDR2 SYGVKD. The CDR3 consists of 15 residues. V was trimmed by 5 bases and J by 4 bases, leaving 17 bases between them. The CDR3, as DNA: TGTGCCATCAGTCCAACAGGTTCTCCAAGCACTGAAGCTTTCTTT. This gives the protein CAISPTGSPSTEAFF.

This clone was recorded only once. CDR3 nucleotides: TGTGCCAGCAGTTTTAACACGAACTCCTACGAGCAGTACTTC. Translating it yields CASSFNTNSYEQYF. The chain carries TRBV2 and TRBJ2-7; D is unclear. V gave up 5 bases and J gave up 0 bases, with 11 bases separating them. Per germline, CDR1 SNHLY and CDR2 FYNNEI. The CDR3 contains 14 residues.

This chain joins TRBV4-2 and TRBJ1-5, with TRBD1 as a possible D gene (6 bases). The CDR3 has 17 residues. The germline V and J ends were trimmed by 0 bases and 1 base, with 13 bases remaining between them. CDR1 is LGHNA and CDR2 is YNFKEQ in the germline V gene. CDR3 loop: CASSQDRQGTSNQPQHF. In DNA, the CDR3 is TGTGCCAGCAGCCAAGATCGGCAGGGGACCAGCAATCAGCCCCAGCATTTT.

The V gene is TRBV5-8, the J gene TRBJ2-7; TRBD1 agrees at 7 bases. From germline, CDR1 is SGHTS and CDR2 YDEGEE. V shed 1 base, J shed 3 bases, and the junction held 4 bases outside the gene matches. This CDR3 spans 14 amino acids. The CDR3 region is CASSLLQGIYEQYF. CDR3 in DNA: TGTGCCAGCAGCTTGCTACAGGGGATCTACGAGCAGTACTTC.

V and J are TRBV6-1 and TRBJ1-2; D not resolved. The V end lost 6 bases, the J end lost 3 bases, and 11 bases lay between the germline ends. This CDR3 spans 13 amino acids. Germline V CDR1 and CDR2: MNHNS, SASEGT. CDR3 sequence: CASSQAGYYGYTF. The CDR3 DNA follows: TGTGCCAGCAGCCAGGCCGGGTACTATGGCTACACCTTC.

The chain is built from TRBV7-8 and TRBJ2-5, with TRBD2 identical over 12 bases. Trimming cost V 4 bases and J 4 bases; bases outside gene matches: 7. Germline V gives CDR1 SGHVS, CDR2 FQNEAQ. There are 16 residues in the CDR3. CDR3: CASSYSTSGGPETQYF. The DNA of the CDR3 is TGTGCCAGCAGCTATTCGACTAGCGGGGGACCAGAGACCCAGTACTTC.

The chain carries TRBV4-1 and TRBJ2-7; D is ambiguous. The germline V gene encodes CDR1 MGHRA and CDR2 YSYEKL. This CDR3 is 13 amino acids long. Trimming took 1 base from V and 6 from J, leaving 10 bases between them. CDR3 sequence: CASSQVPDTEQYF. DNA of the CDR3: TGCGCCAGCAGCCAAGTCCCCGACACCGAGCAGTACTTC.

The chain uses TRBV11-2 and TRBJ2-2; D gene uncertain. V dropped 5 bases and J dropped 7 bases, with 11 bases sitting between them. Germline V gene data show CDR1 as SGHAT and CDR2 as FQNNGV. The CDR3 consists of 13 residues. The CDR3 reads CASSPRRHGELFF. The CDR3 nucleotides read TGTGCCAGCAGCCCCCGGCGCCACGGGGAGCTGTTTTTT.

In nucleotides, the CDR3 is TGCGCCAGCAGCTTGGGTCAGGAGACCCAGTACTTC. Its translation: CASSLGQETQYF. J is TRBJ2-5 and V is TRBV5-1, with no clear D. The ends were cut back, 0 bases at V and 5 bases at J, with 5 bases in the middle. The germline V gene has CDR1 SGHRS and CDR2 YFSETQ. The CDR3 is made up of 12 amino acids.

J is TRBJ1-5 and V is TRBV6-5; the match to TRBD1 covers 8 bases. V lost 5 bases to trimming and J lost 7 bases; unmatched junction nucleotides: 10. The germline CDR1 and CDR2 sequences are MNHEY and SVGAGI. There are 15 residues in the CDR3. The CDR3 is CASSPFGTGEQPQHF. CDR3 bases: TGTGCCAGCAGTCCTTTCGGGACAGGCGAACAGCCCCAGCATTTT.

The chain has TRBV27 and TRBJ2-1; D is uncertain. V lost 2 bases and J lost 7, with 12 bases in between. Per the germline V gene, CDR1 is MNHEY and CDR2 is SMNVEV (reference sequence). This CDR3 comprises 14 residues. This chain's CDR3 is CASSLTPLGNEQFF. CDR3 sequence (DNA): TGTGCCAGCAGTTTAACTCCCTTGGGAAATGAGCAGTTCTTC.

The count of this clone is one. V gene TRBV18 combines with J gene TRBJ1-5, with 9 bases matching TRBD1. Germline assignment: CDR1 KGHSH and CDR2 LQKENI. The V gene end was trimmed by 3 bases and the J gene end by 0 bases; junction bases not matched to a gene: 3. This CDR3 contains 16 residues. The CDR3 DNA reads as TGTGCCAGCTCACCGGACAGGGGCTCTAGCAATCAGCCCCAGCATTTT. Protein sequence: CASSPDRGSSNQPQHF.

This clone occurred a few times. The chain carries TRBV7-2 and TRBJ1-1, with 9 bases fitting TRBD1. V dropped 3 bases and J dropped 4; count of bases not matched to a gene: 3. This CDR3 is 14 amino acids long. In germline, CDR1 is SGHTA, CDR2 FQGNSA. CDR3 residues: CASSFDRGGTEAFF. In DNA form, the CDR3 reads TGTGCCAGCAGCTTCGACAGGGGGGGCACTGAAGCTTTCTTT.

This chain joins TRBV7-8 and TRBJ2-7, with a weak D call TRBD2 (6 bases). The CDR3 totals 14 residues. With 4 bases removed from V and 2 bases from J, the gap between germline ends came to 12 bases. Germline-derived CDR1 and CDR2 are SGHVS and FQNEAQ. CDR3 nucleotides: TGTGCCAGCAGCTGGCTGGGGGGACCCTACGAGCAGTACTTC. Its translation is CASSWLGGPYEQYF.